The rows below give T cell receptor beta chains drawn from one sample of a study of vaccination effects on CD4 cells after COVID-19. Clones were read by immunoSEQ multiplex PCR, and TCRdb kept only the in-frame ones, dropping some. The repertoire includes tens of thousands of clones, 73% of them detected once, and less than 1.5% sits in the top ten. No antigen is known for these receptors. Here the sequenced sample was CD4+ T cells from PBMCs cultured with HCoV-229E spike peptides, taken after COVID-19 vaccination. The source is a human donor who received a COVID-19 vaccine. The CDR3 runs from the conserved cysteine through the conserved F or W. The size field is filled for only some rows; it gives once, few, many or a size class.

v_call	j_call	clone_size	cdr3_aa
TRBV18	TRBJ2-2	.	CASSPRAGATTGELFF
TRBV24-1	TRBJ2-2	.	CATSSGGSTGELFF
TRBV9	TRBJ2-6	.	CASSEGRSSGANVLTF
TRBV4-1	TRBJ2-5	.	CASSQDRGGQETQYF
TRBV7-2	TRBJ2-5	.	CASSLVETQYF
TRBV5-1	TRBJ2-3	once	CASSHGFGTDTQYF
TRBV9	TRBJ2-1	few	CASSVSSGGDNEQFF
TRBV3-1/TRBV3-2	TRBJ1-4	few	CASSLPGRSVGEKLFF
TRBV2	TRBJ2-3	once	CASSDRSGGAGNTQYF
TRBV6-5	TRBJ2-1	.	CASRYSRNNEQFF
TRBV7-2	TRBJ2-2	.	CASSLFAVASTGELFF